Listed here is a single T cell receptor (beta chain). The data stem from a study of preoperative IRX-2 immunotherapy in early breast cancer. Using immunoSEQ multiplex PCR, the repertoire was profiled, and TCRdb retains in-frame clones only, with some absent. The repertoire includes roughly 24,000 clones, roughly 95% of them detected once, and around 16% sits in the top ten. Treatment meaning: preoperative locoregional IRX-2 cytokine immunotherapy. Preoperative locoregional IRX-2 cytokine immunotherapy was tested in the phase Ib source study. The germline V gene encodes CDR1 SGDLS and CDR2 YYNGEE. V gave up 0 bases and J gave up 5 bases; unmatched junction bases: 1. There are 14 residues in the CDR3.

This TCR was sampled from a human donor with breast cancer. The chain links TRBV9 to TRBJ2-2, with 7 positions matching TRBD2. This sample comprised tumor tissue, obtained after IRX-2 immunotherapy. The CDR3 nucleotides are TGTGCCAGCAGCGTAGGCGGGGGAACCGGGGAGCTGTTTTTT. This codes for CASSVGGGTGELFF. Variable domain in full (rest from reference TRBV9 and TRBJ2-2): DSGVTQTPKHLITATGQRVTLRCSPRSGDLSVYWYQQSLDQGLQFLIQYYNGEERAKGNILERFSAQQFPDLHSELNLSSLELGDSALYFCASSVGGGTGELFFGEGSRLTVL.